This is a list of T cell receptor beta chains from one sample in a study of shared clonotypes between healthy human individuals. Method: immunoSEQ multiplex PCR; TCRdb's copy keeps in-frame clones and lacks some. The sample has around 320,000 clones, roughly 87% seen once. Material: memory CD8+ T cells sorted from blood. Source of these receptors: a man aged 18 to 30 in good health. Both conserved end residues are part of each CDR3. The D gene is left open where the match is weak. The size field is filled for only some rows; it gives once, few, many or a size class.

. TRBJ1-2 . TRBV6-1 CASTSGRSIGYTF TGTGCCAGCACCTCGGGACGGAGTATCGGCTACACCTTC
TRBD1 TRBJ2-7 once TRBV5-1 CASSLVDRGTLYEQYF TGCGCCAGCAGCCTTGTGGACAGGGGGACCCTTTACGAGCAGTACTTC
TRBD1 TRBJ2-7 . TRBV18 CASSAARTGTYEQYF TGTGCCAGCTCAGCAGCAAGGACAGGGACCTACGAGCAGTACTTC
. TRBJ2-1 . TRBV19 CASMAGDSSYNEQFF TGTGCCAGTATGGCCGGCGATAGCTCCTACAATGAGCAGTTCTTC
TRBD2 TRBJ2-3 . TRBV13 CASSSPDTGGVGTDTQYF TGTGCCAGCAGCTCGCCTGATACGGGAGGTGTCGGCACAGATACGCAGTATTTT
. TRBJ2-7 . TRBV7-9 CASSFTDWPFGYEQYF TGTGCCAGCAGCTTCACTGACTGGCCATTTGGCTACGAGCAGTACTTC
. TRBJ2-5 . TRBV28 CAIRRPAETQYF TGTGCCATTCGGCGGCCGGCTGAGACCCAGTACTTC
. TRBJ2-1 . TRBV7-9 CASSLEGEQFF TGTGCCAGCAGCTTAGAGGGAGAGCAGTTCTTC
TRBD2 TRBJ2-7 . TRBV7-2 CASSLSIVSGDPYEQYF TGTGCCAGCAGCTTATCTATCGTGAGCGGGGACCCCTACGAGCAGTACTTC
. TRBJ1-1 . TRBV6-5 CASSINAGTTEAFF TGTGCCAGCAGCATAAACGCAGGGACCACTGAAGCTTTCTTT
TRBD1 TRBJ2-3 . TRBV18 CASSTDRGDTDTQYF TGTGCCAGCTCAACGGACAGGGGAGACACAGATACGCAGTATTTT
. TRBJ2-7 once TRBV2 CASTGRLYEQYF TGTGCCAGCACCGGCAGGCTCTACGAGCAGTACTTC
. TRBJ2-7 . TRBV4-3 CASSQGQAGYEQYF TGCGCCAGCAGCCAAGGACAGGCCGGCTACGAGCAGTACTTC
TRBD2 TRBJ2-3 . TRBV6-5 CASRRLAGTDTQYF TGTGCCAGCAGGCGACTAGCGGGCACAGATACGCAGTATTTT
. TRBJ2-1 . TRBV18 CASSPVGGSYNEQFF TGTGCCAGCTCACCAGTGGGCGGATCCTACAATGAGCAGTTCTTC
. TRBJ2-1 . TRBV5-6 CASSLSGAYNEQFF TGTGCCAGCAGCTTGAGTGGGGCGTACAATGAGCAGTTCTTC
TRBD2 TRBJ2-3 . TRBV6-4 CASSELAGTDTQYF TGTGCCAGCAGTGAGTTAGCGGGAACAGATACGCAGTATTTT
TRBD2 TRBJ2-3 large TRBV7-9 CASSLEASGNPYTQYF TGTGCCAGCAGCTTAGAGGCTAGCGGGAATCCATATACGCAGTATTTT